One sample yielded the 12 T cell receptor beta chains listed below, sequenced in a study of shared clonotypes between healthy human individuals. The method was immunoSEQ multiplex PCR; TCRdb's version includes in-frame clones alone and lacks a portion of them. The repertoire holds 2 million to 2.5 million clones, with around 95% as singletons. Sample: naive CD4+ T cells sorted from blood. As to subset: CD45RA+ positively selected. These receptor sequences come from a young man in good health.

This rearrangement joins TRBV6-1 to TRBJ2-2; the match to TRBD2 covers 7 bases. The germline V gene encodes CDR1 MNHNS and CDR2 SASEGT. V shed 4 bases, J shed 7 bases, and the junction held 9 bases outside the gene matches. There are 15 residues in the CDR3. The CDR3 sequence is CASSAVREWGGELFF. For the CDR3, the DNA is TGTGCCAGCAGTGCGGTGCGGGAGTGGGGCGGGGAGCTGTTTTTT.

The V call is TRBV5-1, the J call TRBJ1-6; the D gene is possibly TRBD1 (5 bases). There are 13 residues in the CDR3. Trimming removed 1 base from V and 13 bases from J, with 12 bases in between. CDR1 and CDR2 (germline): SGHRS, YFSETQ. This chain's CDR3 is CASSLNPQGPLHF. CDR3 DNA: TGCGCCAGCAGCTTGAACCCTCAGGGTCCCCTCCACTTT.

The chain couples TRBV6-6 to TRBJ1-6, with D unresolved. CDR1 is MNHNY, CDR2 SVGAGI, per germline (reference sequence). V lost 6 bases to trimming and J lost 2 bases, with 14 bases between them. CDR3 size: 16 residues. The CDR3 reads CASRPTPTPYNSPLHF. Written as DNA, the CDR3 is TGTGCCAGCAGACCTACACCTACCCCCTATAATTCACCCCTCCACTTT.

This chain joins TRBV5-1 and TRBJ2-5; 10 bases map to TRBD2. This CDR3 comprises 16 residues. The germline V gene has CDR1 SGHRS and CDR2 YFSETQ. Trimming at V came to 2 bases and at J to 5 bases, leaving 9 bases not matched to a gene. The CDR3 loop is CASSFGSGGALETQYF. The CDR3 region has the DNA TGCGCCAGCAGCTTTGGAAGCGGGGGGGCCTTGGAGACCCAGTACTTC.

This chain links TRBV7-2 with TRBJ2-2; possibly TRBD1 for D (6 bases). The CDR3 is 18 residues long. V was pared by 5 bases and J by 6 bases, with 25 bases between. CDR1 is SGHTA, CDR2 FQGNSA, per germline. The CDR3 coding sequence is TGTGCCAGCAGCCCCCCCAGCAGGGGCAGAGGGAAGGCCGGGGAGCTGTTTTTT. Translation: CASSPPSRGRGKAGELFF. The entire variable domain, with the rest obtained from reference TRBV7-2 and TRBJ2-2, is as follows: GAGVSQSPSNKVTEKGKDVELRCDPISGHTALYWYRQSLGQGLEFLIYFQGNSAPDKSGLPSDRFSAERTGGSVSTLTIQRTQQEDSAVYLCASSPPSRGRGKAGELFFGEGSRLTVL.

The chain links TRBV5-4 to TRBJ2-1; TRBD2 matches 7 bases. The CDR3 has 20 amino acids. CDR1 and CDR2 from the germline V gene are SGHNT and YYREEE (reference sequence). Unmatched junction bases numbered 17, after V lost 1 base and J lost 1 base. The CDR3 region has the DNA TGTGCCAGCAGCTTGTTAGGGCTAGCGGCCCTTGTTACATCCTACAATGAGCAGTTCTTC. It is translated as CASSLLGLAALVTSYNEQFF.

The chain uses TRBV5-1 and TRBJ2-5, with D unclear. From germline, CDR1 is SGHRS and CDR2 YFSETQ. Trimming shortened V by 5 bases and J by 5 bases, and 19 bases separated the two germline ends. The CDR3 contains 15 residues. This chain's CDR3 is CASRKSRSVVETQYF. In DNA form, the CDR3 reads TGCGCCAGCAGAAAATCACGGTCTGTTGTGGAGACCCAGTACTTC. The variable domain in full, with the rest retrieved from reference TRBV5-1 and TRBJ2-5, is KAGVTQTPRYLIKTRGQQVTLSCSPISGHRSVSWYQQTPGQGLQFLFEYFSETQRNKGNFPGRFSGRQFSNSRSEMNVSTLELGDSALYLCASRKSRSVVETQYFGPGTRLLVL.

The chain links TRBV9 to TRBJ2-7; D ambiguous. Germline V gene data show CDR1 as SGDLS and CDR2 as YYNGEE. CDR3 length: 13 residues. Trimming took off 1 base at V and 6 bases at J, with 11 bases between the two ends. The CDR3 coding sequence is TGTGCCAGCAGCGTAAGCTTATTCGGCGAGCAGTACTTC. Its translation: CASSVSLFGEQYF.

This chain uses TRBV30 with TRBJ2-3; 8 bases fit TRBD2. Germline lookup yields CDR1 GTSNPN and CDR2 SVGIG (reference sequence). V was pared by 6 bases and J by 5 bases, with 4 bases of the junction left unmatched. CDR3 length: 12 amino acids. The CDR3 is CACRLAKDTQYF. CDR3 coding DNA: TGTGCCTGCAGACTAGCGAAAGATACGCAGTATTTT.

Comment on this clone: At the DNA level, this CDR3 is encoded by other sequences in the same sample as well. The chain employs TRBV5-1 and TRBJ2-3; D gene uncertain. Per the germline V gene, CDR1 is SGHRS and CDR2 is YFSETQ. Trimming left V 5 bases short and J 1 base short, with 8 bases between. The CDR3 length is 13 residues. In DNA, the CDR3 is TGCGCCAGCAGTAGTCAGGGCACAGATACGCAGTATTTT. This sequence encodes CASSSQGTDTQYF.

The rearrangement joins TRBV30 to TRBJ1-1; no firm D call. Germline CDR1 and CDR2: GTSNPN and SVGIG (reference sequence). CDR3 length equals 12 residues. Trimming shortened V by 3 bases and J by 7 bases, and 12 bases separated the two germline ends. The CDR3 DNA reads as TGTGCCTGGAGCACAGATCTAGGTGAAGCTTTCTTT. This gives the protein CAWSTDLGEAFF. The full variable domain, completed using reference TRBV30 and TRBJ1-1, is SQTIHQWPATLVQPVGSPLSLECTVEGTSNPNLYWYRQAAGRGLQLLFYSVGIGQISSEVPQNLSASRPQDRQFILSSKKLLLSDSGFYLCAWSTDLGEAFFGQGTRLTVV.

V and J are TRBV28 and TRBJ2-7, with TRBD1 matching 10 bases. This CDR3 contains 15 residues. Germline CDR1 is MDHEN and CDR2 is SYDVKM. V lost 5 bases and J lost 5; bases outside the gene matches: 9. CDR3 residues: CASSPSSGTGDEQYF. The CDR3 DNA reads as TGTGCCAGCAGTCCCTCGTCCGGGACAGGGGACGAGCAGTACTTC.